This T cell receptor (beta chain) came from a study of CD8+CD57+ T cells in acquired aplastic anemia. The overall study: The study obtained an average of about 3.1 ug of DNA from sorted CD4+ and CD8+ cells. Whole-study results and caveats: Any difference that existed in CD8+ Simpson's diversity between patients and controls was not significant.

CD8+CD57+ cell expansion had been shown by flow cytometry in patients chosen for sequencing. There was no therapy given to any patient before the blood sampling took place. Researchers used genomic DNA as the template to profile TCR beta VDJ and CDR3. Each CDR3 protein gets one entry after TCRdb re-called the reads with MiXCR. The table includes around 430,000 distinct CDR3 sequences, approximately 33% detected once. This clonotype has only a few counts. The antigen remains undetermined. Germline loops: CDR1 SGDLS, CDR2 YYNGEE. V lost 4 bases, J lost 4 bases, and 15 bases lay in between. The CDR3 extends over 15 amino acids.

The chain links TRBV9 to TRBJ1-3; the D is unclear. The receptor's source is a human donor with aplastic anemia. Sequenced material: sorted CD4+, CD8+, or CD8+CD57+ T cells (not recorded which) from PBMCs. The CDR3 coding sequence is TGTGCCAGCAGCCAACTTCGGGGATCCGGAAACACCATATATTTT. Its protein product is CASSQLRGSGNTIYF.